A single sample is the source of the 31 T cell receptor beta chains below, sequenced in a study of technical replicates of blood from several donors. Here immunoSEQ multiplex PCR was the method, and the copy in TCRdb shows in-frame clones only, minus some. In the table there are over 70,000 clones, about 96% of which are singletons. Material for sequencing was T cells isolated from PBMCs. Receptor source: a human donor in good health.

This chain links TRBV28 with TRBJ2-1, with a possible D match to TRBD1 (5 bases). Germline lookup yields CDR1 MDHEN and CDR2 SYDVKM. Trimming removed 7 bases at V and 6 bases at J, with 28 bases between. The CDR3 sequence is 18 residues long. The CDR3 nucleotides read TGTGCCAGCACCACTACAAAGGGGTTTGCGTCACCGACCAATGAGCAGTTCTTC. Its protein product is CASTTTKGFASPTNEQFF.

The V call is TRBV28, the J call TRBJ2-7; possible D gene TRBD2, 5 bases. Trimming shortened V by 10 bases and J by 0 bases, and 16 bases separated the two germline ends. CDR1 and CDR2 from the germline V gene are MDHEN and SYDVKM. This CDR3 has 14 residues. Here the CDR3 reads CATTGSGRSYEQYF. CDR3 bases: TGTGCCACCACGGGGTCGGGCCGCTCCTACGAGCAGTACTTC.

The CDR3 DNA reads TGTGCAGGGGCTAGCGGGGGAAAAAATACGCAGTATTTT. Encoded protein: CAGASGGKNTQYF. The gene calls are TRBV7-2 and TRBJ2-3, with 10 nucleotides matching TRBD2. This CDR3 comprises 13 residues. Germline V lookup: CDR1 SGHTA, CDR2 FQGNSA. Drawing the rest from reference TRBV7-2 and TRBJ2-3, the complete variable domain is GAGVSQSPSNKVTEKGKDVELRCDPISGHTALYWYRQSLGQGLEFLIYFQGNSAPDKSGLPSDRFSAERTGGSVSTLTIQRTQQEDSAVYLCAGASGGKNTQYFGPGTRLTVL.

The rearrangement joins TRBV5-1 to TRBJ2-7; D gene uncertain. The CDR3 is made up of 16 amino acids. V was cut by 0 bases and J by 0 bases, with 13 bases left in between. Germline V gene lookup returns CDR1 SGHRS and CDR2 YFSETQ. The CDR3 DNA follows: TGCGCCAGCAGCTTGGGACTCCGTATGGGCTCCTACGAGCAGTACTTC. Its protein product is CASSLGLRMGSYEQYF.

This chain links TRBV29-1 with TRBJ2-2; D remains unclear. The V end lost 5 bases, the J end lost 5 bases, and 15 bases lay between the germline ends. Germline V lookup: CDR1 SQVTM, CDR2 ANQGSEA. The CDR3 is 14 residues long. The CDR3 reads CSVFRPGGTGELFF. DNA of the CDR3: TGCAGCGTTTTCCGTCCCGGCGGAACCGGGGAGCTGTTTTTT.

The rearrangement joins TRBV28 to TRBJ2-7; 10 bases fit TRBD2. Per the germline V gene, CDR1 is MDHEN and CDR2 is SYDVKM. The CDR3 is 17 residues long. V shed 5 bases, J shed 5 bases, and the junction held 15 bases outside the gene matches. CDR3 residues: CASSPGGEREGLDEQYF. The CDR3 nucleotides are TGTGCCAGCAGTCCCGGGGGGGAGCGGGAGGGCCTTGACGAGCAGTACTTC.

The CDR3, as DNA: TGTGCCAGCAGTGAAATAAGTGACGGGAGGTACACCTTC. Residues: CASSEISDGRYTF. This chain connects TRBV2 to TRBJ1-2, with D uncertain. The germline V gene encodes CDR1 SNHLY and CDR2 FYNNEI. This CDR3 has 13 residues. Trimming stripped 2 bases from V and 11 bases from J, with 15 bases between.

CDR3 sequence (DNA): TGTGCCAGCAGAGCGAACACTGAAGCTTTCTTT. Its protein is CASRANTEAFF. The chain is built from TRBV6-5 and TRBJ1-1; no firm D call. CDR3 size: 11 residues. Looked up from germline, CDR1 is MNHEY and CDR2 is SVGAGI. V gave up 6 bases and J gave up 1 base, with 3 bases separating them.

V is TRBV7-9 and J is TRBJ1-4; tentative D call: TRBD1 (6 bases). V lost 5 bases to trimming and J lost 5 bases, with 15 bases between them. The germline CDR1 and CDR2 sequences are SEHNR and FQNEAQ (reference sequence). The CDR3 consists of 15 residues. The DNA of the CDR3 is TGTGCCAGCAGCCCAGGGGTAACAGTAAATGAAAAACTGTTTTTT. Translation: CASSPGVTVNEKLFF.

V and J are TRBV5-4 and TRBJ1-4, with a weak D call TRBD1 (5 bases). Germline V gene lookup returns CDR1 SGHNT and CDR2 YYREEE (reference sequence). V was cut by 4 bases and J by 5 bases, with 12 bases left in between. The CDR3 has 14 amino acids. CDR3 amino acids: CASSLGRTNEKLFF. The CDR3 bases are TGTGCCAGCAGCCTGGGACGGACAAATGAAAAACTGTTTTTT.

Here the CDR3 reads CASSAGRSSYEQYF. CDR3 DNA sequence: TGTGCCAGCAGTGCCGGCAGGTCCTCCTACGAGCAGTACTTC. The chain carries TRBV9 and TRBJ2-7; no firm D call. V dropped 5 bases and J dropped 0 bases, with 12 bases sitting between them. Looked up from germline, CDR1 is SGDLS and CDR2 is YYNGEE. The CDR3 loop spans 14 amino acids.

The table lists this clone with a count of one. This chain links TRBV9 with TRBJ2-1, with 11 bases fitting TRBD2. In germline, CDR1 is SGDLS, CDR2 YYNGEE. J gave up 3 bases and V 3 bases, and 5 bases lay outside the gene matches. The CDR3 extends over 16 amino acids. The CDR3 nucleotides are TGTGCCAGCAGCGCCGTGGGACTAGCGGACTACAATGAGCAGTTCTTC. It codes for CASSAVGLADYNEQFF.

The rearrangement joins TRBV5-5 to TRBJ2-7; TRBD1 agrees at 7 bases. With V trimmed by 4 bases and J by 3 bases, 10 bases remained unmatched. The CDR3 is 15 residues long. The V gene's germline CDR1 is SGHKS and CDR2 YYEKEE (reference sequence). The CDR3 bases are TGTGCCAGCAGCCACCCGCGGACAGGCATCTACGAGCAGTACTTC. Translating gives CASSHPRTGIYEQYF.

This clone has a single count. One end of the junction is discordant with germline, which a read error may explain. The chain joins TRBV5-1 to TRBJ2-7; D gene unclear. The V gene's germline CDR1 is SGHRS and CDR2 YFSETQ. This CDR3 has 12 residues. CDR3 loop: CASSSLGYGQYF. The CDR3, as DNA: TGCGCCAGCAGCTCCCTAGGCTACGGGCAGTACTTC.

The rearrangement links TRBV7-6 to TRBJ2-1; TRBD2 aligns across 8 bases. V shed 2 bases, J shed 6 bases, and the junction held 9 bases outside the gene matches. CDR3 length: 16 amino acids. In germline, CDR1 is SGHVS, CDR2 FNYEAQ. In nucleotides, the CDR3 is TGTGCCAGCAGCTTACCCGCGGGAGGATATTTCAATGAGCAGTTCTTC. Its translation is CASSLPAGGYFNEQFF.

The chain combines TRBV11-2 with TRBJ2-3; D is ambiguous. CDR1 is SGHAT, CDR2 FQNNGV, per germline. This CDR3 has 13 amino acids. Trimming left V 2 bases short and J 1 base short, with 4 bases between. CDR3 sequence reads: CASSLPGTDTQYF. The CDR3 coding sequence is TGTGCCAGCAGCTTACCAGGCACAGATACGCAGTATTTT. Full variable domain (remainder filled in from reference TRBV11-2 and TRBJ2-3): EAGVAQSPRYKIIEKRQSVAFWCNPISGHATLYWYQQILGQGPKLLIQFQNNGVVDDSQLPKDRFSAERLKGVDSTLKIQPAKLEDSAVYLCASSLPGTDTQYFGPGTRLTVL.

The chain is built from TRBV5-1 and TRBJ2-1, with 10 nucleotides matching TRBD2. Germline CDR1 is SGHRS and CDR2 is YFSETQ. The V gene end was trimmed by 0 bases and the J gene end by 4 bases; junction bases not matched to a gene: 4. CDR3 length: 16 residues. CDR3 sequence (DNA): TGCGCCAGCAGCTTGGGAAGCGGGGGGGCATACAATGAGCAGTTCTTC. This sequence encodes CASSLGSGGAYNEQFF.

This clone was detected only once. The chain has TRBV5-1 and TRBJ1-5, with D possibly matching TRBD1 (5 bases). V gave up 4 bases and J gave up 5 bases, with 13 bases separating them. Germline V gene lookup returns CDR1 SGHRS and CDR2 YFSETQ. The CDR3 is 14 amino acids. In nucleotides, the CDR3 is TGCGCCAGCAGCCCTGGTACGGGGGATCAGCCCCAGCATTTT. This sequence encodes CASSPGTGDQPQHF.

The count of this clone is one. This rearrangement joins TRBV9 to TRBJ2-2; D uncertain. Germline-derived CDR1 and CDR2 are SGDLS and YYNGEE. Trimming removed 1 base at V and 4 bases at J, with 8 bases between. The CDR3 covers 14 residues. CDR3 DNA sequence: TGTGCCAGCAGCGTAAGGCCTAGCACCGGGGAGCTGTTTTTT. This gives the protein CASSVRPSTGELFF.

This clone was counted a few times. The chain uses TRBV11-2 and TRBJ1-2; no definite D call. Trimming took 5 bases from V and 1 from J, leaving 8 bases between them. CDR3 size: 13 residues. Germline CDR1 SGHAT, CDR2 FQNNGV. CDR3 amino acids: CASSPYSNYGYTF. The CDR3 DNA follows: TGTGCCAGCAGCCCGTACAGTAACTATGGCTACACCTTC.

The chain is built from TRBV11-2 and TRBJ2-7, with D perhaps TRBD1 (5 bases). There are 15 residues in the CDR3. Germline-derived CDR1 and CDR2 are SGHAT and FQNNGV. V was clipped by 5 bases and J by 7 bases, with 21 bases between them. The CDR3: CASSPDPRDSKEQYF. The CDR3, as DNA: TGTGCCAGCAGCCCAGACCCCAGAGACAGTAAAGAGCAGTACTTC.

This chain links TRBV4-1 with TRBJ2-7, with 9 bases aligning to TRBD1. J gave up 7 bases and V 1 base, and 8 bases lay outside the gene matches. Germline CDR1 and CDR2: MGHRA and YSYEKL. This CDR3 is built from 15 residues. CDR3 sequence reads: CASSQGRRQGGEQYF. The CDR3, as DNA: TGCGCCAGCAGCCAAGGGAGAAGACAGGGGGGGGAGCAGTACTTC.

This chain connects TRBV18 to TRBJ1-1; D might be TRBD1 (6 bases). The CDR3 contains 14 residues. The V and J ends lost 8 bases and 2 bases respectively, with 15 bases between them. The V gene's germline CDR1 is KGHSH and CDR2 LQKENI. DNA of the CDR3: TGTGCCAGCCATACCACAGGGTTCAACACTGAAGCTTTCTTT. Protein product: CASHTTGFNTEAFF.

The chain carries TRBV18 and TRBJ1-5; perhaps TRBD1 as D (5 bases). The CDR3 extends over 15 amino acids. Germline loops: CDR1 KGHSH, CDR2 LQKENI. V was clipped by 3 bases and J by 6 bases, with 15 bases between them. In nucleotides, the CDR3 is TGTGCCAGCTCACCGGCATCAGGGTTTAGTCAGCCCCAGCATTTT. Residues: CASSPASGFSQPQHF.

This chain joins TRBV27 and TRBJ2-7, with 11 bases fitting TRBD1. Losses at the gene ends were 5 bases for V and 4 bases for J; bases not matched to a gene: 4. CDR3 length: 14 residues. Germline CDR1 reads MNHEY; CDR2 reads SMNVEV (reference sequence). CDR3 coding DNA: TGTGCCAGCAGTCTCTGGGACAGGGGGTACGAGCAGTACTTC. Its translation is CASSLWDRGYEQYF.

The genes are TRBV5-4 and TRBJ2-2; TRBD2 might be the D (6 bases). The germline V gene has CDR1 SGHNT and CDR2 YYREEE (reference sequence). This CDR3 region has 17 residues. V lost 5 bases and J 2 bases, leaving 19 bases between the germline ends. CDR3 nucleotide sequence: TGTGCCAGCAGTCCACCGGGAGTCGGTAAAAACACCGGGGAGCTGTTTTTT. This encodes CASSPPGVGKNTGELFF.

A word on this clone: Other DNA variants within this sample encode the same CDR3. This chain uses TRBV9 with TRBJ2-5; 7 nucleotides align to TRBD1. The CDR3 covers 14 residues. Germline V gene sequence: CDR1 SGDLS, CDR2 YYNGEE. The V and J ends lost 0 bases and 5 bases, in that order; junction bases with no gene match: 4. DNA of the CDR3: TGTGCCAGCAGCGTAGGAGGGGGCCGGGAGACCCAGTACTTC. It is translated as CASSVGGGRETQYF.

The chain couples TRBV9 to TRBJ1-4; D is unresolved. The CDR3 has 16 residues. V was cut by 0 bases and J by 4 bases, with 13 bases left in between. CDR1 and CDR2 from the germline V gene are SGDLS and YYNGEE. The CDR3 sequence: CASSVEAAVLNEKLFF. CDR3 sequence (DNA): TGTGCCAGCAGCGTAGAAGCGGCAGTACTTAATGAAAAACTGTTTTTT.

The rearrangement joins TRBV5-1 to TRBJ2-3; TRBD2 aligns across 8 bases. Trimming at V came to 5 bases and at J to 5 bases, leaving 10 bases not matched to a gene. The CDR3 spans 15 residues. Germline-derived CDR1 and CDR2 are SGHRS and YFSETQ. CDR3 bases: TGCGCCAGCAGAGGGATAGCGGGATCGGGAGATACGCAGTATTTT. Amino acid sequence: CASRGIAGSGDTQYF.

This chain joins TRBV13 and TRBJ2-2; tentative D call: TRBD2 (5 bases). This CDR3 comprises 14 residues. V lost 2 bases and J lost 2, with 6 bases in between. Germline V CDR1 and CDR2: PRHDT, FYEKMQ (reference sequence). CDR3 in amino acids: CASSLRENTGELFF. The CDR3, as DNA: TGTGCCAGCAGCTTACGGGAAAACACCGGGGAGCTGTTTTTT.

V and J are TRBV4-2 and TRBJ1-5, with D perhaps matching TRBD1 (5 bases). Trimming took 4 bases from V and 2 from J, leaving 15 bases between them. Per germline, CDR1 LGHNA and CDR2 YNFKEQ. There are 16 residues in the CDR3. CDR3 sequence (DNA): TGTGCCAGCAGCCCCGGGGGGGGGATAGGCAATCAGCCCCAGCATTTT. Its protein product is CASSPGGGIGNQPQHF.